The next 32 T cell receptor beta chains were all read from a single sample in a study of T-cell reconstitution after alpha-beta-depleted transplantation in children. Molecular barcoding with unique molecular identifiers was used for the TCRbeta library. Via MiXCR, TCRdb re-called the PCR reads, giving one row per CDR3 protein. Among a few hundred thousand distinct CDR3 sequences listed, approximately 12% were seen once. Sequencing was performed on PBMCs from the stem cell graft donor, taken from the stem cell graft. The receptors derive from a human donor who donated a stem cell graft to a child with combined immunodeficiency.

This clonotype was observed a handful of times. Written as DNA, the CDR3 is TGCAGCGTTGGGAGCAGGGCCAAAAACATTCAGTACTTC. Translating gives CSVGSRAKNIQYF. The chain links TRBV29-1 to TRBJ2-4; D unresolved. Trimming removed 4 bases at V and 1 base at J, with 8 bases between. From germline, CDR1 is SQVTM and CDR2 ANQGSEA. The CDR3 loop spans 13 amino acids. Full variable domain (rest looked up from reference TRBV29-1 and TRBJ2-4): SAVISQKPSRDICQRGTSLTIQCQVDSQVTMMFWYRQQPGQSLTLIATANQGSEATYESGFVIDKFPISRPNLTFSTLTVSNMSPEDSSIYLCSVGSRAKNIQYFGAGTRLSVL.

The J gene is TRBJ1-4, the V gene TRBV4-3; 7 bases align to TRBD1. Trimming cost V 1 base and J 4 bases; bases outside gene matches: 3. CDR1 and CDR2 (germline): LGHNA, YSLEER. The CDR3 extends over 15 amino acids. The CDR3 protein is CASSQAGQINEKLFF. CDR3 nucleotide sequence: TGCGCCAGCAGCCAAGCGGGACAGATTAATGAAAAACTGTTTTTT.

Comment on this clonotype: This may come from a read error, since a much larger clone is one base off. The J gene is TRBJ2-3, the V gene TRBV4-3, with 7 positions matching TRBD1. Germline V gives CDR1 LGHNA, CDR2 YSLEER. Germline trimming cut 3 bases from V and 1 base from J; bases unmatched to any gene: 1. The CDR3 runs to 14 residues. CDR3 DNA sequence: TGCGCCAGCAGCCACGGACAGGGCACAGATACGCAGTATTTT. As protein: CASSHGQGTDTQYF.

V gene TRBV5-1 combines with J gene TRBJ1-2, with TRBD1 matching 7 bases. Germline values: CDR1 SGHRS, CDR2 YFSETQ. The CDR3 runs to 14 residues. The V segment lost 0 bases and the J segment 4 bases; nucleotides outside the gene matches: 3. In DNA, the CDR3 is TGCGCCAGCAGCTTGGGCACAGGGGCCTATGGCTACACCTTC. This gives the protein CASSLGTGAYGYTF.

This clonotype was seen repeatedly, ten times or more. This rearrangement joins TRBV12-5 to TRBJ1-1, with D tentatively TRBD1 (5 bases). In germline, CDR1 is LGHNT, CDR2 FRNRAP. The V and J ends lost 7 bases and 7 bases respectively, with 16 bases between them. The CDR3 sequence is 13 residues long. The DNA for the CDR3 is TGTGCTAGTGCCCTTATGGGGCCCGGTGAAGCTTTCTTT. Translation gives CASALMGPGEAFF. Using reference TRBV12-5 and TRBJ1-1 for the parts outside the CDR3, the full variable domain is DARVTQTPRHKVTEMGQEVTMRCQPILGHNTVFWYRQTMMQGLELLAYFRNRAPLDDSGMPKDRFSAEMPDATLATLKIQPSEPRDSAVYFCASALMGPGEAFFGQGTRLTVV.

This clonotype was picked up a small number of times. The chain is built from TRBV20-1 and TRBJ2-1; 7 bases map to TRBD2. V trimming: 0 bases; J trimming: 4 bases; junction bases outside the gene matches: 6. Germline V gene lookup returns CDR1 DFQATT and CDR2 SNEGSKA (reference sequence). The CDR3 has 15 amino acids. CDR3 sequence: CSARDGGLGYNEQFF. The CDR3 DNA follows: TGCAGTGCTAGAGATGGAGGACTAGGGTACAATGAGCAGTTCTTC.

This clonotype has a handful of counts. This chain joins TRBV29-1 and TRBJ2-1; the D gene is possibly TRBD2 (5 bases). The CDR3 contains 14 residues. Trimming pared 4 bases from V and 1 base from J, leaving 11 bases between. Per germline, CDR1 SQVTM and CDR2 ANQGSEA. The CDR3 region is CSVVWEKSYNEQFF. The CDR3 DNA is TGCAGCGTTGTATGGGAGAAATCCTACAATGAGCAGTTCTTC.

The chain is built from TRBV20-1 and TRBJ2-1; D gene ambiguous. Germline-derived CDR1 and CDR2 are DFQATT and SNEGSKA (reference sequence). Trimming stripped 7 bases from V and 5 bases from J, with 12 bases between. The CDR3 spans 12 residues. In DNA form, the CDR3 reads TGCAGTGTAAGGGCAGCGAACAATGAGCAGTTCTTC. It translates to CSVRAANNEQFF.

The table lists this clonotype with a few counts. The chain links TRBV20-1 to TRBJ2-1; tentative D call: TRBD2 (6 bases). Trimming cost V 0 bases and J 2 bases, with 11 bases left between them. Germline V gene data show CDR1 as DFQATT and CDR2 as SNEGSKA (reference sequence). The CDR3 is made up of 15 amino acids. The CDR3 DNA follows: TGCAGTGCTAGAGATGGCGGGAACACCTACAATGAGCAGTTCTTC. Encoded protein: CSARDGGNTYNEQFF.

V is TRBV6-1 and J is TRBJ2-7; TRBD1 matches 12 bases. Germline-derived CDR1 and CDR2 are MNHNS and SASEGT. The CDR3 covers 14 residues. J gave up 7 bases and V 8 bases, and 9 bases lay outside the gene matches. For the CDR3, the DNA is TGTGCCAGCGCTTGGGGACAGGGGGCGGGTGAGCAGTACTTC. As protein: CASAWGQGAGEQYF.

This chain joins TRBV7-2 and TRBJ1-3; TRBD1 might be the D (5 bases). This CDR3 has 12 amino acids. Trimming shortened V by 7 bases and J by 8 bases, and 12 bases separated the two germline ends. Looked up from germline, CDR1 is SGHTA and CDR2 is FQGNSA. The CDR3 DNA reads as TGTGCCAGCAACCCCAGGGTTGACACCATATATTTT. This encodes CASNPRVDTIYF. The full variable domain, in which reference TRBV7-2 and TRBJ1-3 provide the parts outside the CDR3, is GAGVSQSPSNKVTEKGKDVELRCDPISGHTALYWYRQSLGQGLEFLIYFQGNSAPDKSGLPSDRFSAERTGGSVSTLTIQRTQQEDSAVYLCASNPRVDTIYFGEGSWLTVV.

The DNA of the CDR3 is TGTGCCAGCAGCCAAGAGAGGGGGATAAAAGGTAGTCAGCCCCAGCATTTT. It specifies CASSQERGIKGSQPQHF. The chain employs TRBV4-2 and TRBJ1-5; D is possibly TRBD1 (6 bases). The germline V gene has CDR1 LGHNA and CDR2 YNFKEQ. CDR3 length: 17 residues. The V and J ends lost 0 bases and 6 bases respectively, with 18 bases between them.

Turning to this clonotype: This CDR3 fails to terminate in the conserved phenylalanine or tryptophan, so it likely reflects a read error. It is unclear where the CDR3 begins or ends on the DNA, so no DNA is shown, and the CDR3 is as TCRdb lists it. The chain links TRBV7-9 to TRBJ2-7; the table's D call of TRBD1 was not tested on the DNA. 11 amino acids form the CDR3, both terminal residues included. Germline CDR1 SEHNR, CDR2 FQNEAQ (reference sequence). CDR3 in amino acids: CASSAGQEGAT.

The rearrangement uses TRBV27 and TRBJ1-1; 8 nucleotides align to TRBD1. This CDR3 has 13 amino acids. Trimming took 5 bases from V and 5 from J; bases not matched to a gene: 4. In germline, CDR1 is MNHEY, CDR2 SMNVEV (reference sequence). CDR3 in amino acids: CASSEGQVTEAFF. CDR3 DNA sequence: TGTGCCAGCAGTGAGGGACAGGTTACTGAAGCTTTCTTT.

This clonotype was counted only a few times. The genes are TRBV25-1 and TRBJ2-5, with a tentative D call TRBD1 (6 bases). The length of the CDR3 is 13 residues. Germline values: CDR1 MGHDK, CDR2 SYGVNS. Trimming left V 7 bases short and J 1 base short, with 10 bases between. The CDR3 region is CASTDSVQETQYF. CDR3 DNA: TGTGCCAGCACGGACAGCGTCCAAGAGACCCAGTACTTC.

As DNA, the CDR3 is TGTGCCAGCTCACACGGACAGGTCAATCAGCCCCAGCATTTT. Translated: CASSHGQVNQPQHF. The chain has TRBV18 and TRBJ1-5; 7 bases agree with TRBD1. Trimming removed 4 bases from V and 3 bases from J; junction bases left unmatched: 3. The CDR3 contains 14 residues. CDR1 is KGHSH, CDR2 LQKENI, per germline.

The V call is TRBV7-8, the J call TRBJ1-6; weak D call: TRBD1 (6 bases). The CDR3 length is 14 residues. V lost 5 bases and J 10 bases, leaving 15 bases between the germline ends. CDR1 SGHVS and CDR2 FQNEAQ come from the germline V gene. Here the CDR3 DNA reads TGTGCCAGCAGCGCAGCAGGGGACGTGTCACCCCTCCACTTT. Its translation is CASSAAGDVSPLHF.

This clonotype was recorded only once. The gene calls are TRBV7-3 and TRBJ2-1, with TRBD2 matching over 11 bases. This CDR3 spans 17 amino acids. The V gene's germline CDR1 is SGHTA and CDR2 FQGTGA. The junction had 8 bases not matched to a gene; V was cut back by 5 bases and J by 2 bases. CDR3: CASSQSGLAVTYNEQFF. CDR3 bases: TGTGCCAGCAGCCAATCGGGACTAGCGGTTACCTACAATGAGCAGTTCTTC. The variable domain in full, completed from reference TRBV7-3 and TRBJ2-1, reads GAGVSQTPSNKVTEKGKYVELRCDPISGHTALYWYRQSLGQGPEFLIYFQGTGAADDSGLPNDRFFAVRPEGSVSTLKIQRTERGDSAVYLCASSQSGLAVTYNEQFFGPGTRLTVL.

The chain is built from TRBV28 and TRBJ2-1; the match to TRBD2 covers 14 bases. Per the germline V gene, CDR1 is MDHEN and CDR2 is SYDVKM. This CDR3 contains 17 residues. With V trimmed by 5 bases and J by 8 bases, 11 bases remained unmatched. The CDR3 spells CASSDNGPGLAGDEQFF. Here the CDR3 DNA reads TGTGCCAGCAGTGATAATGGGCCGGGACTAGCGGGGGATGAGCAGTTCTTC.

This clonotype was counted only a few times. The chain has TRBV14 and TRBJ1-1; D is unclear. CDR3 size: 13 residues. Trimming removed 5 bases at V and 7 bases at J, with 14 bases between. Per germline, CDR1 SGHDN and CDR2 FVKESK. CDR3 in DNA: TGTGCCAGCAGCACCGGCTGGGTAGGTGAAGCTTTCTTT. Its protein product is CASSTGWVGEAFF.

This clonotype was counted a few times. The rearrangement joins TRBV20-1 to TRBJ2-1; maybe TRBD1 (6 bases). The germline V gene has CDR1 DFQATT and CDR2 SNEGSKA (reference sequence). The CDR3 covers 13 residues. Trimming shortened V by 0 bases and J by 8 bases, and 11 bases separated the two germline ends. The CDR3 DNA follows: TGCAGTGCTAGAGATCATAGGGGGTATGAGCAGTTCTTC. Translated, it gives CSARDHRGYEQFF.

The chain couples TRBV5-1 to TRBJ2-3; possible D gene TRBD2, 6 bases. The V and J ends lost 0 bases and 0 bases respectively, with 20 bases between them. The CDR3 totals 19 residues. CDR1 SGHRS and CDR2 YFSETQ come from the germline V gene. The CDR3 DNA follows: TGCGCCAGCAGCTTGGGGCCCGGTGGCGGGGAAACTAGCACAGATACGCAGTATTTT. Translated, it gives CASSLGPGGGETSTDTQYF.

This chain links TRBV4-3 with TRBJ1-5; tentatively, D is TRBD1 (5 bases). CDR3 length equals 19 residues. Deletions cut 10 bases from V and 3 bases from J, with 31 bases between. Per germline, CDR1 LGHNA and CDR2 YSLEER. In DNA form, the CDR3 reads TGCGCCAACTTTACATCCCCCTTCGGTCTGGGGCTTTTCAATCAGCCCCAGCATTTT. Protein sequence: CANFTSPFGLGLFNQPQHF.

This clonotype was observed at least ten times. The chain is built from TRBV29-1 and TRBJ2-5; maybe TRBD1 (6 bases). V was cut by 4 bases and J by 7 bases, with 19 bases left in between. The CDR3 runs to 14 residues. Germline CDR1 and CDR2: SQVTM and ANQGSEA. CDR3 sequence reads: CSVGRTGREGTQYF. CDR3 DNA sequence: TGCAGCGTTGGCCGTACAGGGCGTGAGGGGACCCAGTACTTC.

This clonotype was counted many times. The rearrangement links TRBV5-5 to TRBJ2-5; maybe TRBD2 (7 bases). Germline V gene lookup returns CDR1 SGHKS and CDR2 YYEKEE (reference sequence). V was shortened by 4 bases and J by 2 bases, with 12 bases between the two germline ends. CDR3 length: 14 amino acids. The DNA of the CDR3 is TGTGCCAGCAGCCCGGGGGGCGGTCAAGAGACCCAGTACTTC. This sequence encodes CASSPGGGQETQYF.

The V call is TRBV27, the J call TRBJ2-1; no clear D. Germline V lookup: CDR1 MNHEY, CDR2 SMNVEV (reference sequence). The CDR3 sequence is 14 residues long. V lost 0 bases and J lost 4, with 7 bases in between. The CDR3 coding sequence is TGTGCCAGCAGTTTATCCGAGATATACAATGAGCAGTTCTTC. This translates into CASSLSEIYNEQFF.

A word on this clonotype: Relative to the germline gene, one junction end is altered; a read error may explain this. The V and J genes are TRBV5-1 and TRBJ1-2; TRBD1 is a possible D gene (6 bases). The CDR3 is 13 residues long. Germline lookup yields CDR1 SGHRS and CDR2 YFSETQ. The CDR3 DNA follows: TGCGCCAGCAGCCTCCAGGGGAACTATGGCTTCACCTTC. Amino acids: CASSLQGNYGFTF.

This chain connects TRBV7-9 to TRBJ2-7, with TRBD1 matching over 10 bases. Trimming at V came to 5 bases and at J to 1 base, leaving 5 bases not matched to a gene. The CDR3 extends over 15 amino acids. The germline V gene has CDR1 SEHNR and CDR2 FQNEAQ (reference sequence). The CDR3 sequence is CASSNRQGASYEQYF. In DNA form, the CDR3 reads TGTGCCAGCAGCAACCGACAGGGGGCTTCCTACGAGCAGTACTTC.

The rearrangement joins TRBV5-1 to TRBJ2-7; the D is unclear. Trimming stripped 1 base from V and 0 bases from J, with 17 bases between. CDR3 length: 17 residues. The germline V gene has CDR1 SGHRS and CDR2 YFSETQ. The CDR3: CASSLTGLAGRSYEQYF. The CDR3 DNA follows: TGCGCCAGCAGCTTGACTGGGTTGGCCGGACGCTCCTACGAGCAGTACTTC.

The chain employs TRBV20-1 and TRBJ1-1; no firm D call. The CDR3 has 12 amino acids. Trimming cost V 0 bases and J 2 bases, with 4 bases left between them. The germline CDR1 and CDR2 sequences are DFQATT and SNEGSKA (reference sequence). DNA of the CDR3: TGCAGTGCTAGAGATGTAAACACTGAAGCTTTCTTT. Protein sequence: CSARDVNTEAFF.

V and J are TRBV6-2 or TRBV6-3 and TRBJ1-5; 12 positions agree with TRBD1. Per germline, CDR1 MNHEY and CDR2 SVGEGT. V lost 8 bases, J lost 6 bases, and 2 bases stayed unmatched. CDR3 length: 13 residues. Written as DNA, the CDR3 is TGTGCCAGCGGGGACAGGGGGCTTCAGCCCCAGCATTTT. It codes for CASGDRGLQPQHF.

The chain joins TRBV12-3 or TRBV12-4 to TRBJ2-2; 9 nucleotides align to TRBD1. The CDR3 has 14 amino acids. V lost 6 bases and J lost 7; bases outside the gene matches: 6. This CDR3 reads CASSRTGANGELFF. The CDR3 nucleotides read TGTGCCAGCAGCCGGACAGGGGCGAACGGGGAGCTGTTTTTT.